This T cell receptor (beta chain) was sequenced in a study of cytomegalovirus exposure and HLA in healthy donors. The CDR3 covers 15 residues. The V gene's germline CDR1 is SGDLS and CDR2 YYNGEE. V lost 3 bases and J lost 3; bases outside the gene matches: 5. The PCR used 60 Vbeta and 13 Jbeta primers. Libraries were prepared by immunoSEQ multiplex PCR; TCRdb keeps only in-frame clonotypes and omits some of them. The sample lists about 220,000 clones, 76% seen once, with under 0.8% in the top ten. General study points: In a later analysis, a missense DCLRE1C variant was linked to TCR beta V- and J-gene trimming. In a later analysis, at a false discovery rate of 0.05, roughly 18,000 TCR beta sequences were associated with HLA alleles.

As to this clone: Antigen unknown.

The chain couples TRBV9 to TRBJ2-3, with 9 bases that match TRBD2. The origin of this receptor is a man between 18 and 29 years old in good health and CMV-seronegative. The sequencing sample was made of PBMCs. CDR3 bases: TGTGCCAGCAGCGGAATAGCGGGAGTTACAGATACGCAGTATTTT. Translating it yields CASSGIAGVTDTQYF.